One and the same sample provided the 11 T cell receptor beta chains below, sequenced in a study of follicular helper T cells after annual influenza vaccination (dated 2017 in TCRdb). The protocol used for the library was the immunoSEQ multiplex PCR assay. Not all clones reach the TCRdb copy of this immuneACCESS table, which keeps in-frame sequences only. Checked studies attribute under half of the gap to unresolved V genes and leave the rest unexplained. Within this sample are fewer than 5,000 clones, with 83% of them counted one time only. The ten largest clones add up to 0.95% to 1.5% of the sample. The sample's time point label is to be understood as: 2015-2016 season, 7 days after influenza vaccination. The specimen was CXCR5+ CD38- circulating T follicular helper cells from blood, collected 7 days after influenza vaccination. In the paper's terms, the cell subset or site label means: circulating Tfh, non-naive CD4+CXCR5+PD-1+ (ICOS+CD38+ or ICOS-CD38-). The receptor set was obtained from an adult who received the influenza vaccine.

V usage is TRBV13 and J usage is TRBJ1-2; 12 bases agree with TRBD1. V lost 0 bases, J lost 7 bases, and 6 bases stayed unmatched. The CDR3 has 16 amino acids. CDR1 and CDR2 from the germline V gene are PRHDT and FYEKMQ (reference sequence). CDR3 protein: CASSLGAGQGAFGYTF. CDR3 DNA sequence: TGTGCCAGCAGCTTAGGCGCGGGACAGGGGGCGTTTGGCTACACCTTC.

This clone was counted a few times. Additional DNA sequences in this sample encode the identical CDR3. The rearrangement links TRBV6-5 to TRBJ1-6; D unclear. The V gene's germline CDR1 is MNHEY and CDR2 SVGAGI. This CDR3 has 12 residues. Trimming stripped 0 bases from V and 7 bases from J, with 1 base between. CDR3 amino acids: CASSYSNSPLHF. CDR3 bases: TGTGCCAGCAGTTACTCGAATTCACCCCTCCACTTT.

J is TRBJ2-5 and V is TRBV2, with 12 bases that match TRBD2. J lost 2 bases, V lost 4 bases, and 8 bases had no gene match. CDR3 length: 17 residues. In germline, CDR1 is SNHLY, CDR2 FYNNEI. The CDR3 loop is CASSGRMGTSGQETQYF. DNA of the CDR3: TGTGCCAGCAGTGGACGAATGGGGACTAGCGGGCAAGAGACCCAGTACTTC.

The rearrangement uses TRBV7-2 and TRBJ2-7; 8 bases align to TRBD2. Germline V gene lookup returns CDR1 SGHTA and CDR2 FQGNSA. Trimming at V came to 5 bases and at J to 4 bases, leaving 10 bases not matched to a gene. This CDR3 spans 15 amino acids. For the CDR3, the DNA is TGTGCCAGCAGCGCGGCCGGGGGGGCCAGGTACGAGCAGTACTTC. Translation gives CASSAAGGARYEQYF.

The CDR3 nucleotides are TGTGCCAGCAGTCCACCTCTAGGGGGCCCAAATGAGCAGTTCTTC. Amino acids: CASSPPLGGPNEQFF. The genes are TRBV7-2 and TRBJ2-1, with 7 bases lining up with TRBD1. The CDR3 runs 15 residues. Per germline, CDR1 SGHTA and CDR2 FQGNSA. J lost 7 bases, V lost 6 bases, and 12 bases had no gene match.

The chain recombines TRBV11-3 with TRBJ2-1; possibly TRBD1 for D (5 bases). The germline CDR1 and CDR2 sequences are SGHNT and YENEEA. V was clipped by 3 bases and J by 2 bases, with 11 bases between them. The CDR3 length is 15 residues. The CDR3 nucleotides read TGTGCCAGCAGCTTCGAGACAGTCGCCTACAATGAGCAGTTCTTC. Protein sequence: CASSFETVAYNEQFF.

The chain has TRBV2 and TRBJ1-2; D unresolved. This CDR3 spans 12 amino acids. The V end lost 6 bases, the J end lost 4 bases, and 9 bases lay between the germline ends. Germline assignment: CDR1 SNHLY and CDR2 FYNNEI. The CDR3 DNA reads as TGTGCCAGCAGATGGGAGGTCTATGGCTACACCTTC. Protein product: CASRWEVYGYTF. The whole variable domain, filled in from reference TRBV2 and TRBJ1-2, reads EPEVTQTPSHQVTQMGQEVILRCVPISNHLYFYWYRQILGQKVEFLVSFYNNEISEKSEIFDDQFSVERPDGSNFTLKIRSTKLEDSAMYFCASRWEVYGYTFGSGTRLTVV.

This chain uses TRBV7-3 with TRBJ1-1; 7 bases are shared with TRBD1. The CDR3 runs 18 residues. Germline CDR1 is SGHTA and CDR2 is FQGTGA. V was pared by 1 base and J by 0 bases, with 11 bases of the junction left unmatched. CDR3 in amino acids: CASSLMGSGGPMNTEAFF. The CDR3 DNA reads TGTGCCAGCAGCTTAATGGGGTCAGGGGGACCCATGAACACTGAAGCTTTCTTT.

The chain couples TRBV14 to TRBJ1-1, with D unclear. Germline CDR1 reads SGHDN; CDR2 reads FVKESK. This CDR3 is 14 amino acids long. V was cut by 0 bases and J by 1 base, with 6 bases left in between. CDR3 in DNA: TGTGCCAGCAGCCAAGATTCCCCGAACACTGAAGCTTTCTTT. Its protein is CASSQDSPNTEAFF. The complete variable domain, with remaining parts taken from reference TRBV14 and TRBJ1-1, reads EAGVTQFPSHSVIEKGQTVTLRCDPISGHDNLYWYRRVMGKEIKFLLHFVKESKQDESGMPNNRFLAERTGGTYSTLKVQPAELEDSGVYFCASSQDSPNTEAFFGQGTRLTVV.

The chain employs TRBV7-3 and TRBJ1-2, with D uncertain. The CDR3 runs 15 residues. Germline CDR1 SGHTA, CDR2 FQGTGA. The V gene lost 1 base and the J gene lost 3 bases, with 12 bases spanning the gap. CDR3 protein: CASSLMVEGDYGYTF. In DNA, the CDR3 is TGTGCCAGCAGCTTAATGGTGGAGGGCGACTATGGCTACACCTTC.

This clone was seen only once. The V gene is TRBV5-1, the J gene TRBJ2-7; 7 nucleotides align to TRBD2. This CDR3 comprises 14 residues. The V gene end was trimmed by 4 bases and the J gene end by 2 bases; junction bases not matched to a gene: 6. The germline gives CDR1 SGHRS, CDR2 YFSETQ. The CDR3 bases are TGCGCCAGCAGCCCACGGGGGAGGGCCTACGAGCAGTACTTC. It specifies CASSPRGRAYEQYF.